The next 9 T cell receptor beta chains were all read from a single sample in a study of T cell responses to AZD1222 COVID-19 vaccine. Clones were read by immunoSEQ multiplex PCR, and TCRdb kept only the in-frame ones, dropping some. The sample lists around 92,000 clones, approximately 91% occurring once. The material sequenced was peripheral blood, taken on day 0 of AZD1222 vaccination. Receptors were obtained from an adult in good health.

The V and J genes are TRBV2 and TRBJ2-2, with unresolved D. The CDR3 length is 12 residues. The V end was cut by 9 bases, the J end by 3 bases, with 8 bases between. Germline V lookup: CDR1 SNHLY, CDR2 FYNNEI. CDR3 coding DNA: TGTGCCAGTGATCTTGACACCGGGGAGCTGTTTTTT. This encodes CASDLDTGELFF.

J is TRBJ1-2 and V is TRBV21-1. TRBV21-1 is termed a pseudogene. The CDR3 runs to 19 residues. The CDR3: CASSKSGSPQLRIPRGYTF. The CDR3, as DNA: TGTGCCAGCAGCAAATCGGGGAGCCCTCAACTCCGAATCCCCCGTGGCTACACCTTC.

This clone was seen only once. The chain joins TRBV7-2 to TRBJ1-5, with D possibly matching TRBD1 (5 bases). In germline, CDR1 is SGHTA, CDR2 FQGNSA. CDR3 length: 14 residues. V lost 0 bases and J 6 bases, leaving 9 bases between the germline ends. As DNA, the CDR3 is TGTGCCAGCAGCTTAGCTGTGGGACCTCAGCCCCAGCATTTT. Translation: CASSLAVGPQPQHF.

This chain links TRBV4-3 with TRBJ1-5; D is uncertain. Trimming cost V 0 bases and J 7 bases, with 7 bases left between them. Germline V gene sequence: CDR1 LGHNA, CDR2 YSLEER. CDR3 length: 13 amino acids. The CDR3 DNA reads TGCGCCAGCAGCCAAGAAGGCGGCCAGCCCCAGCATTTT. Its protein is CASSQEGGQPQHF.

This rearrangement joins TRBV2 to TRBJ1-1, with 8 nucleotides matching TRBD1. The germline CDR1 and CDR2 sequences are SNHLY and FYNNEI. V was pared by 4 bases and J by 0 bases, with 4 bases of the junction left unmatched. This CDR3 contains 15 residues. As DNA, the CDR3 is TGTGCCAGCAGTGTAAGACAGGGGTTGAACACTGAAGCTTTCTTT. The encoded protein is CASSVRQGLNTEAFF.

The chain is built from TRBV6-5 and TRBJ1-2; 8 nucleotides match TRBD1. J gave up 8 bases and V 8 bases, and 10 bases lay outside the gene matches. The CDR3 consists of 13 residues. The V gene's germline CDR1 is MNHEY and CDR2 SVGAGI. This CDR3 is CASVKDRAGGYTF. In DNA, the CDR3 is TGTGCCAGCGTTAAGGACAGGGCGGGCGGCTACACCTTC.

This clone was counted once. The chain joins TRBV5-1 to TRBJ1-2; 7 bases are shared with TRBD1. Germline V gene sequence: CDR1 SGHRS, CDR2 YFSETQ. J gave up 0 bases and V 4 bases, and 9 bases lay outside the gene matches. The CDR3 covers 16 residues. The DNA of the CDR3 is TGCGCCAGCAGCCACTCCACCGGGACAGCTAACTATGGCTACACCTTC. This codes for CASSHSTGTANYGYTF.

This clone was recorded a few times. The chain uses TRBV11-2 and TRBJ1-5; TRBD1 is a possible D gene (5 bases). Germline V CDR1 and CDR2: SGHAT, FQNNGV. V was clipped by 1 base and J by 7 bases, with 8 bases between them. CDR3 length: 13 residues. The CDR3 DNA follows: TGTGCCAGCAGCTTAGCGGGGGTCCAGCCCCAGCATTTT. Protein: CASSLAGVQPQHF.

This chain connects TRBV19 to TRBJ2-2; weak D call: TRBD1 (5 bases). The V and J ends lost 3 bases and 7 bases respectively, with 15 bases between them. CDR1 is LNHDA and CDR2 is SQIVND in the germline V gene (reference sequence). CDR3 length: 15 residues. The CDR3 here is CASSIVGRADGELFF. DNA for the CDR3: TGTGCCAGTAGTATTGTCGGCAGGGCGGACGGGGAGCTGTTTTTT.